This is a list of T cell receptor beta chains from one sample in a study of blood T cell repertoires in COVID-19. Profiled with immunoSEQ multiplex PCR; TCRdb holds only in-frame clones, not every one. The sample records more than 110,000 clones, about 80% being singletons. Sequencing was done on a sample of peripheral blood. Source of these receptors: an older woman with acute or convalescent COVID-19. Both conserved end residues are part of each CDR3. Each record gives: clone size, J gene, V gene, D gene, CDR3 protein, CDR3 DNA. The D gene is left open where the match is weak. For some rows the clone size is stated as once, few or many, or as a class when expanded; others skip it.

>few|TRBJ2-2|TRBV27|TRBD1
CASSFGAGGYLELFF
TGTGCCAGCAGTTTTGGGGCAGGGGGCTATTTGGAGCTGTTTTTT
>.|TRBJ2-1|TRBV10-3|TRBD2
CAIQTGGEYNEQFF
TGTGCCATCCAGACGGGAGGGGAGTACAATGAGCAGTTCTTC
>.|TRBJ2-7|TRBV7-2|.
CASGRAAPYEQYF
TGTGCCAGCGGGCGGGCCGCCCCCTACGAGCAGTACTTC
>.|TRBJ1-5|TRBV7-9|.
CASSFQGNQPQHF
TGTGCCAGCAGCTTTCAGGGCAATCAGCCCCAGCATTTT
>.|TRBJ1-1|TRBV5-1|.
CASSSRGTHTEAFF
TGCGCCAGCAGCTCGCGGGGAACCCACACTGAAGCTTTCTTT
>.|TRBJ2-7|TRBV19|TRBD2
CASSMGLAGINEQYF
TGTGCCAGTAGTATGGGTCTAGCGGGAATCAACGAGCAGTACTTC
>once|TRBJ2-2|TRBV12-3/TRBV12-4|.
CASSPTDTGELFF
TGTGCCAGCAGTCCAACTGATACCGGGGAGCTGTTTTTT
>.|TRBJ1-4|TRBV11-2|TRBD1
CASSHDTGAGEKLFF
TGTGCCAGCAGCCACGACACAGGGGCGGGCGAAAAACTGTTTTTT
>once|TRBJ1-6|TRBV9|TRBD1
CASSAQGTGEGNSPLHF
TGTGCCAGCAGCGCCCAGGGGACAGGGGAGGGGAATTCACCCCTCCACTTT
>few|TRBJ1-2|TRBV6-6|.
CASSPGVRAYGYTF
TGTGCCAGCAGCCCCGGTGTGAGGGCCTATGGCTACACCTTC
>few|TRBJ1-2|TRBV9|.
CASSRGMDNYGYTF
TGTGCCAGCAGCCGGGGAATGGATAACTATGGCTACACCTTC
>few|TRBJ2-1|TRBV19|TRBD2
CASRRESGLYEQFF
TGTGCCAGTAGGCGGGAGAGTGGGCTTTATGAGCAGTTCTTC
>.|TRBJ1-2|TRBV10-3|TRBD1
CAISVGTEKLYGYTF
TGTGCCATCAGTGTCGGGACAGAGAAACTCTATGGCTACACCTTC
>.|TRBJ2-1|TRBV18|TRBD2
CASASGNHNEQFF
TGTGCCAGCGCTAGCGGGAACCACAATGAGCAGTTCTTC
>.|TRBJ2-7|TRBV29-1|TRBD1
CSVLSGQGHEQYF
TGCAGCGTCCTATCAGGACAGGGCCACGAGCAGTACTTC
>few|TRBJ2-7|TRBV27|TRBD2
CASTSSGRFYEQYF
TGTGCCAGTACCTCTAGCGGGAGGTTTTACGAGCAGTACTTC
>.|TRBJ2-7|TRBV28|.
CATTRIRERYEQYF
TGTGCCACCACACGGATCCGGGAGAGGTACGAGCAGTACTTC
>.|TRBJ1-1|TRBV28|.
CATGQMNTEAFF
TGTGCCACCGGACAGATGAACACTGAAGCTTTCTTT
>.|TRBJ1-1|TRBV10-3|.
CAISEGSTEAFF
TGTGCCATCAGTGAGGGGAGCACTGAAGCTTTCTTT
>.|TRBJ1-1|TRBV3-1/TRBV3-2|.
CASSQAAGGNTEAFF
TGTGCCAGCAGCCAAGCAGCCGGAGGGAACACTGAAGCTTTCTTT
>once|TRBJ1-6|TRBV5-1|.
CASSQDRRNNSPLHF
TGCGCCAGCAGCCAAGACAGGAGGAATAATTCACCCCTCCACTTT
>.|TRBJ2-3|TRBV10-3|.
CAISESPGSTDTQYF
TGTGCCATCAGTGAGTCGCCGGGGAGCACAGATACGCAGTATTTT
>few|TRBJ1-2|TRBV7-9|.
CASSLDGVGYTF
TGTGCCAGCAGCCTGGACGGGGTTGGCTACACCTTC
>.|TRBJ1-3|TRBV28|.
CASSGASSGNTIYF
TGTGCCAGCAGTGGGGCCAGCAGCGGAAACACCATATATTTT
>few|TRBJ1-2|TRBV5-1|TRBD1
CASSLTGTGGHGYTF
TGCGCCAGCAGTCTTACCGGGACAGGGGGCCATGGCTACACCTTC
>.|TRBJ1-6|TRBV2|TRBD1
CASSMTGGEGSPLHF
TGTGCCAGCAGTATGACAGGGGGCGAGGGTTCACCCCTCCACTTT
>.|TRBJ2-7|TRBV30|.
CAWTYGGYEQYF
TGTGCCTGGACATACGGCGGGTACGAGCAGTACTTC
>.|TRBJ1-2|TRBV24-1|.
CATSEAGINYGYTF
TGTGCCACCAGTGAGGCAGGAATTAACTATGGCTACACCTTC
>.|TRBJ2-2|TRBV10-1|TRBD1
CASSERRGQAGELFF
TGCGCCAGCAGTGAACGCAGGGGGCAGGCCGGGGAGCTGTTTTTT
>.|TRBJ1-1|TRBV29-1|.
CSVTGTPNTEAFF
TGCAGCGTTACCGGGACACCGAACACTGAAGCTTTCTTT
>.|TRBJ2-1|TRBV27|.
CASSLGSNYNEQFF
TGTGCCAGCAGTTTGGGCTCGAACTACAATGAGCAGTTCTTC
>.|TRBJ2-6|TRBV5-1|.
CASSLAPAQTSGANVLTF
TGCGCCAGCAGCTTGGCCCCCGCACAGACCTCTGGGGCCAACGTCCTGACTTTC
>.|TRBJ1-1|TRBV24-1|.
CATSDNRVDGTEAFF
TGTGCCACCAGTGATAACAGGGTGGACGGCACTGAAGCTTTCTTT
>.|TRBJ2-7|TRBV28|TRBD2
CASSLAGTSGEQYF
TGTGCCAGCAGCCTCGCCGGGACTAGCGGCGAGCAGTACTTC
>few|TRBJ2-5|TRBV25-1|.
CASSETNRDRKTQYF
TGTGCCAGCAGTGAAACAAACAGGGATAGGAAGACCCAGTACTTC
>.|TRBJ2-7|TRBV7-6|TRBD1
CASSPRGRLNAYEQYF
TGTGCCAGCAGCCCCAGGGGGCGACTAAACGCCTACGAGCAGTACTTC
>.|TRBJ2-5|TRBV28|.
CASSPPRGWETQYF
TGTGCCAGCAGTCCGCCCAGGGGTTGGGAGACCCAGTACTTC
>.|TRBJ2-1|TRBV28|TRBD2
CASSFSLADYNEQFF
TGTGCCAGCAGTTTCAGTCTAGCGGACTACAATGAGCAGTTCTTC
>.|TRBJ1-4|TRBV5-8|.
CASGPSPPEGPLEKLFF
TGTGCCAGCGGACCCTCCCCCCCAGAGGGCCCCTTGGAAAAACTGTTTTTT
>.|TRBJ2-5|TRBV27|TRBD1
CASSPHPTGGETQYF
TGTGCCAGCAGTCCCCACCCCACAGGGGGGGAGACCCAGTACTTC
>.|TRBJ2-3|TRBV6-2/TRBV6-3|TRBD2
CASSYWTSGTDTQYF
TGTGCCAGCAGTTACTGGACTAGCGGCACAGATACGCAGTATTTT
>.|TRBJ1-4|TRBV25-1|TRBD1
CASGQRTGASEKLFF
TGTGCCAGCGGCCAAAGGACAGGGGCCAGTGAAAAACTGTTTTTT